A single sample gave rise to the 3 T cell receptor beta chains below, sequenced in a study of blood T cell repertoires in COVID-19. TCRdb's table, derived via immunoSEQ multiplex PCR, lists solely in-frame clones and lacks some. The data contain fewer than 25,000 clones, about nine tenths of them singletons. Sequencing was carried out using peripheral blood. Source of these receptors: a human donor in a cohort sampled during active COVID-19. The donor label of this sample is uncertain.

The chain's CDR3 is CASSSQGGTEAFF. The CDR3 coding sequence is TGCGCCAGCAGCTCCCAGGGGGGTACTGAAGCTTTCTTT. This chain joins TRBV5-1 and TRBJ1-1; 7 bases map to TRBD1. The CDR3 spans 13 residues. Germline V gene data show CDR1 as SGHRS and CDR2 as YFSETQ. Unmatched junction bases numbered 4, after V lost 3 bases and J lost 5 bases.

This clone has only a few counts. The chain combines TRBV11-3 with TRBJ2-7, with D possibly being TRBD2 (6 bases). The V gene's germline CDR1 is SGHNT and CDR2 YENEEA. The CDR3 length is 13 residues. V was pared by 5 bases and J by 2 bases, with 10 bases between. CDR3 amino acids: CASSRRGTYEQYF. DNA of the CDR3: TGTGCCAGCAGCCGGCGGGGCACCTACGAGCAGTACTTC.

The chain's CDR3 is CATSRGWTGYEQYF. The CDR3, as DNA: TGTGCCACCAGCAGAGGATGGACAGGGTACGAGCAGTACTTC. The J gene is TRBJ2-7, the V gene TRBV15, with TRBD1 identical over 8 bases. The CDR3 has 14 amino acids. J was trimmed by 4 bases and V by 1 base; bases with no gene match: 3. The V gene's germline CDR1 is LNHNV and CDR2 YYDKDF (reference sequence).